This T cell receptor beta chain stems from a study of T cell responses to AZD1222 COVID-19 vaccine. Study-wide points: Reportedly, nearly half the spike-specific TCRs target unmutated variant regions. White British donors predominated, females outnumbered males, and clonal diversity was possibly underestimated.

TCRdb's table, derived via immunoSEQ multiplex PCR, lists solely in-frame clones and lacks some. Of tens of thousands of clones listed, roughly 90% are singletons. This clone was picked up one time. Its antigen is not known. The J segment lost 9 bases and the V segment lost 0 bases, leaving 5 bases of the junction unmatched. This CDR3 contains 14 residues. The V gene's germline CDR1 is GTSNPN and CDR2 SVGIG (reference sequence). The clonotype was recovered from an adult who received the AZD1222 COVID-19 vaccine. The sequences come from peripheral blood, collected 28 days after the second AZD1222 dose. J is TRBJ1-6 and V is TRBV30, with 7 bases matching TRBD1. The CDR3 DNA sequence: TGTGCCTGGAGTGTTTTGCAGGGGGGTTCACCCCTCCACTTT. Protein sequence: CAWSVLQGGSPLHF.